The 20 T cell receptor beta chains below all came from one sample that was sequenced in a study of cytomegalovirus exposure and HLA in healthy donors. Here immunoSEQ multiplex PCR was the method, and the copy in TCRdb shows in-frame clones only, minus some. The sample yields roughly 180,000 clones, roughly 86% seen once. The sequenced sample consisted of PBMCs. Receptors originate from a man aged 30-40 years in good health and CMV-seropositive.

The chain joins TRBV12-5 to TRBJ2-3; 12 bases are a match to TRBD2. Germline V gene sequence: CDR1 LGHNT, CDR2 FRNRAP. The V gene end was trimmed by 5 bases and the J gene end by 5 bases; junction bases not matched to a gene: 5. CDR3 size: 15 residues. CDR3 sequence (DNA): TGTGCTAGTGGTCTGCGACTAGCGGGAGTAGATACGCAGTATTTT. Translating it yields CASGLRLAGVDTQYF.

V gene TRBV5-4 combines with J gene TRBJ1-2; D call uncertain. V dropped 2 bases and J dropped 4 bases, with 12 bases sitting between them. Germline assignment: CDR1 SGHNT and CDR2 YYREEE (reference sequence). The CDR3 loop spans 14 amino acids. CDR3 DNA: TGTGCCAGCAGCTTCGGCAGCTTAAGCTATGGCTACACCTTC. Amino acids: CASSFGSLSYGYTF.

The genes are TRBV13 and TRBJ2-7; 8 bases fit TRBD1. The V and J ends lost 4 bases and 3 bases, in that order; junction bases with no gene match: 5. CDR3 length: 14 amino acids. Germline CDR1 PRHDT, CDR2 FYEKMQ (reference sequence). DNA for the CDR3: TGTGCCAGCAGCTCCCGACAGGGGAGCTACGAGCAGTACTTC. Its translation is CASSSRQGSYEQYF.

V gene TRBV18 combines with J gene TRBJ2-1, with a weak D call TRBD2 (5 bases). The CDR3 contains 15 residues. Germline assignment: CDR1 KGHSH and CDR2 LQKENI. V was shortened by 6 bases and J by 0 bases, with 12 bases between the two germline ends. The CDR3 loop is CASSYTGSSYNEQFF. The CDR3 bases are TGTGCCAGCTCCTACACGGGGAGCTCCTACAATGAGCAGTTCTTC.

The rearrangement uses TRBV9 and TRBJ2-5, with D perhaps matching TRBD1 or TRBD2 (6 bases each). The germline V gene has CDR1 SGDLS and CDR2 YYNGEE. V gave up 6 bases and J gave up 2 bases, with 14 bases separating them. The CDR3 consists of 14 residues. The CDR3 is CASNRGGIQETQYF. CDR3 DNA: TGTGCCAGCAACAGAGGGGGGATTCAAGAGACCCAGTACTTC.

The J gene is TRBJ1-5, the V gene TRBV19; D not certain. CDR3 length: 13 residues. Trimming stripped 7 bases from V and 5 bases from J, with 12 bases between. Germline loops: CDR1 LNHDA, CDR2 SQIVND (reference sequence). The DNA of the CDR3 is TGTGCCAGTAACGAGGACGGGTATCAGCCCCAGCATTTT. It is translated as CASNEDGYQPQHF.

The chain couples TRBV11-2 to TRBJ1-3; no firm D call. Trimming took off 7 bases at V and 1 base at J, with 8 bases between the two ends. CDR3 size: 13 residues. Germline V CDR1 and CDR2: SGHAT, FQNNGV. CDR3 sequence (DNA): TGTGCCAGCACGCAGCGGTCTGGAAACACCATATATTTT. Its protein product is CASTQRSGNTIYF.

The V call is TRBV4-2, the J call TRBJ1-4, with a possible D match to TRBD1 (5 bases). CDR3 length equals 15 residues. V was shortened by 4 bases and J by 6 bases, with 15 bases between the two germline ends. Germline CDR1 LGHNA, CDR2 YNFKEQ. CDR3 sequence: CASSRSSRDDEKLFF. The CDR3 DNA reads as TGTGCCAGCAGCCGGTCGAGCAGGGATGATGAAAAACTGTTTTTT.

This chain links TRBV10-3 with TRBJ2-3; D is possibly TRBD1 or TRBD2 (6 bases each). V was cut by 6 bases and J by 3 bases, with 19 bases left in between. The CDR3 consists of 16 residues. Germline CDR1 and CDR2: ENHRY and SYGVKD. The CDR3 bases are TGTGCCATCAGCCCCGGTAGTCGGGGGCGGACAGATACGCAGTATTTT. Translating it yields CAISPGSRGRTDTQYF.

The V and J genes are TRBV5-1 and TRBJ1-2; D uncertain. V was cut by 4 bases and J by 0 bases, with 7 bases left in between. The CDR3 is 13 amino acids. CDR1 and CDR2 from the germline V gene are SGHRS and YFSETQ. The CDR3 spells CASSLDTNYGYTF. The CDR3 coding sequence is TGCGCCAGCAGCCTTGATACTAACTATGGCTACACCTTC.

The V and J genes are TRBV10-3 and TRBJ1-6; a possible D gene is TRBD1 (6 bases). V lost 6 bases to trimming and J lost 4 bases, with 19 bases between them. The CDR3 runs 17 residues. Germline CDR1 ENHRY, CDR2 SYGVKD. CDR3 sequence (DNA): TGTGCCATCAGATCAGAACAGGGTTCCCTGTATAATTCACCCCTCCACTTT. It translates to CAIRSEQGSLYNSPLHF.

This clone occurred once. V usage is TRBV28 and J usage is TRBJ1-2; D ambiguous. The CDR3 consists of 14 residues. The germline V gene encodes CDR1 MDHEN and CDR2 SYDVKM. V lost 3 bases to trimming and J lost 10 bases, with 18 bases between them. In DNA, the CDR3 is TGTGCCAGCAGTTTTACTGGCGCGCCCAACCCCTACACCTTC. Its protein is CASSFTGAPNPYTF.

The V gene is TRBV9, the J gene TRBJ2-1; D is perhaps TRBD1 or TRBD2 (5 bases each). The CDR3 loop spans 15 amino acids. Trimming pared 3 bases from V and 5 bases from J, leaving 15 bases between. CDR1 is SGDLS and CDR2 is YYNGEE in the germline V gene. CDR3 in DNA: TGTGCCAGCAGCGGCTGGGACGGCGGAGACAATGAGCAGTTCTTC. Its protein product is CASSGWDGGDNEQFF.

The chain uses TRBV15 and TRBJ1-5, with a tentative D call TRBD1 (6 bases). V lost 0 bases, J lost 8 bases, and 14 bases lay in between. The CDR3 loop spans 15 amino acids. Germline assignment: CDR1 LNHNV and CDR2 YYDKDF (reference sequence). CDR3 residues: CATSRDPQGYEPQHF. As DNA, the CDR3 is TGTGCCACCAGCAGAGATCCACAGGGTTACGAGCCCCAGCATTTT.

The rearrangement joins TRBV10-3 to TRBJ1-5; D ambiguous. Germline V gene lookup returns CDR1 ENHRY and CDR2 SYGVKD. Trimming stripped 2 bases from V and 10 bases from J, with 27 bases between. The length of the CDR3 is 18 residues. The CDR3 region has the DNA TGTGCCATCAGTGAGACCCCCCCGGCGGGGATACTGGCTCGACCCCAGCATTTT. Its translation: CAISETPPAGILARPQHF.

The chain couples TRBV6-1 to TRBJ1-1; no firm D call. The germline V and J ends were trimmed by 1 base and 5 bases, with 8 bases remaining between them. In germline, CDR1 is MNHNS, CDR2 SASEGT. The CDR3 has 13 residues. The CDR3 bases are TGTGCCAGCAGTGAAGGGGATCGGACTGAAGCTTTCTTT. This translates into CASSEGDRTEAFF.

The sample holds one count of this clone. The V gene is TRBV18, the J gene TRBJ2-7; 12 nucleotides match TRBD2. V shed 0 bases, J shed 4 bases, and the junction held 13 bases outside the gene matches. This CDR3 has 19 amino acids. Per the germline V gene, CDR1 is KGHSH and CDR2 is LQKENI. CDR3: CASSPPRSLAGGPAYEQYF. CDR3 nucleotide sequence: TGTGCCAGCTCACCACCGAGGAGTCTAGCGGGAGGGCCGGCTTACGAGCAGTACTTC.

The CDR3 nucleotides are TGTGCCAGCAGTTCTGGAGATCCCTACAATGAGCAGTTCTTC. This translates into CASSSGDPYNEQFF. The rearrangement links TRBV28 to TRBJ2-1; D ambiguous. Germline V CDR1 and CDR2: MDHEN, SYDVKM. CDR3 length: 14 residues. Trimming took 4 bases from V and 2 from J, leaving 9 bases between them.

The gene calls are TRBV2 and TRBJ2-7, with 8 bases identical to TRBD1. The germline CDR1 and CDR2 sequences are SNHLY and FYNNEI. The CDR3 has 14 residues. Unmatched junction bases numbered 5, after V lost 4 bases and J lost 3 bases. DNA of the CDR3: TGTGCCAGCAGTGTTTCAGGGGGCGGCTACGAGCAGTACTTC. Its translation: CASSVSGGGYEQYF.

The chain is built from TRBV5-1 and TRBJ2-6, with D tentatively TRBD2 (5 bases). The V and J ends lost 1 base and 4 bases respectively, with 9 bases between them. This CDR3 contains 15 residues. Germline V gene data show CDR1 as SGHRS and CDR2 as YFSETQ. DNA of the CDR3: TGCGCCAGCAGCTTGCGGGAAACCGGGGCCAACGTCCTGACTTTC. Its protein is CASSLRETGANVLTF. Full variable domain (rest looked up from reference TRBV5-1 and TRBJ2-6): KAGVTQTPRYLIKTRGQQVTLSCSPISGHRSVSWYQQTPGQGLQFLFEYFSETQRNKGNFPGRFSGRQFSNSRSEMNVSTLELGDSALYLCASSLRETGANVLTFGAGSRLTVL.